These 24 T cell receptor beta chains were sequenced from one sample in a study of blood T cell repertoires in COVID-19. Using immunoSEQ multiplex PCR, the repertoire was profiled, and TCRdb retains in-frame clones only, with some absent. In the table there are roughly 200,000 clones, 70% to 90% of which are singletons. Sequencing was performed on peripheral blood. Receptors were obtained from a woman in her 70s with active or convalescent COVID-19.

This clone was recorded once. The CDR3 nucleotides read TGTGCCAGCTCAAGTTTTAGGACAGGGGGCAATGAGCAGTTCTTC. Translation: CASSSFRTGGNEQFF. This rearrangement joins TRBV18 to TRBJ2-1; 10 bases are shared with TRBD1. Unmatched junction bases numbered 7, after V lost 5 bases and J lost 6 bases. This CDR3 has 15 residues. The germline CDR1 and CDR2 sequences are KGHSH and LQKENI.

J is TRBJ1-1 and V is TRBV6-5, with D hard to call. The V gene's germline CDR1 is MNHEY and CDR2 SVGAGI. V was pared by 6 bases and J by 0 bases, with 8 bases between. The CDR3 is 13 residues long. CDR3 region: CASSRNMNTEAFF. The CDR3 coding sequence is TGTGCCAGCAGCCGTAATATGAACACTGAAGCTTTCTTT.

This chain joins TRBV5-4 and TRBJ1-2; D unclear. Germline CDR1 and CDR2: SGHNT and YYREEE (reference sequence). Between the trimmed V and J ends, which lost 1 base and 2 bases, there was a span of 9 bases. This CDR3 is 14 amino acids long. The chain's CDR3 is CASSLRLPNYGYTF. In DNA, the CDR3 is TGTGCCAGCAGCTTGCGTCTTCCGAACTATGGCTACACCTTC.

This clone was seen a single time. The chain links TRBV5-5 to TRBJ1-5, with D perhaps matching TRBD1 (5 bases). Germline loops: CDR1 SGHKS, CDR2 YYEKEE (reference sequence). This CDR3 region has 16 residues. V was trimmed by 3 bases and J by 0 bases, leaving 13 bases between them. This chain's CDR3 is CASSSGGPYSNQPQHF. The DNA of the CDR3 is TGTGCCAGCAGCTCGGGGGGACCATATAGCAATCAGCCCCAGCATTTT.

This clone appeared once. The chain recombines TRBV19 with TRBJ2-7; 7 bases match TRBD1. Germline loops: CDR1 LNHDA, CDR2 SQIVND (reference sequence). J was trimmed by 3 bases and V by 2 bases; bases with no gene match: 10. The CDR3 is made up of 16 amino acids. CDR3 DNA: TGTGCCAGTAGTATAATTACAGGGGAATCGGTCTACGAGCAGTACTTC. Protein product: CASSIITGESVYEQYF.

Here the CDR3 DNA reads TGTGCCAGCAGCCAAGAGGCGGGAACAACTAACTATGGCTACACCTTC. It translates to CASSQEAGTTNYGYTF. This sequence joins TRBV3-1 (or the pseudogene TRBV3-2) and TRBJ1-2; D is ambiguous. Germline V gene sequence: CDR1 LGHDT, CDR2 YNNKEL (reference sequence). V was cut by 0 bases and J by 0 bases, with 11 bases left in between. This CDR3 contains 16 residues.

The chain has TRBV9 and TRBJ2-3; a weak D match, TRBD2 (6 bases). The germline gives CDR1 SGDLS, CDR2 YYNGEE. The V and J ends lost 1 base and 0 bases respectively, with 9 bases between them. The CDR3 has 15 residues. The CDR3 DNA is TGTGCCAGCAGCGTATGGGGGACTAGCACAGATACGCAGTATTTT. Amino acids: CASSVWGTSTDTQYF. Full variable domain (rest looked up from reference TRBV9 and TRBJ2-3): DSGVTQTPKHLITATGQRVTLRCSPRSGDLSVYWYQQSLDQGLQFLIQYYNGEERAKGNILERFSAQQFPDLHSELNLSSLELGDSALYFCASSVWGTSTDTQYFGPGTRLTVL.

This chain joins TRBV2 and TRBJ2-2, with D hard to call. Per the germline V gene, CDR1 is SNHLY and CDR2 is FYNNEI. The CDR3 contains 14 residues. V lost 1 base, J lost 4 bases, and 7 bases lay in between. For the CDR3, the DNA is TGTGCCAGCAGTGAAGTTCGCGCCACCGGGGAGCTGTTTTTT. Protein product: CASSEVRATGELFF.

This rearrangement joins TRBV7-2 to TRBJ2-3; TRBD2 is a possible D gene (6 bases). Trimming pared 7 bases from V and 1 base from J, leaving 15 bases between. The length of the CDR3 is 15 residues. Germline-derived CDR1 and CDR2 are SGHTA and FQGNSA. CDR3 bases: TGTGCCAGCAAAGCTGGGGGGTCGGGCACAGATACGCAGTATTTT. Translated: CASKAGGSGTDTQYF.

The genes are TRBV6-5 and TRBJ2-3; TRBD2 matches 12 bases. CDR3 length: 15 amino acids. Germline values: CDR1 MNHEY, CDR2 SVGAGI. Trimming removed 6 bases from V and 6 bases from J; junction bases left unmatched: 7. CDR3 sequence: CASRRLAGVGDTQYF. DNA for the CDR3: TGTGCCAGCAGGAGACTAGCGGGAGTGGGGGATACGCAGTATTTT.

The CDR3 sequence is CASRRTRSSGANVLTF. DNA of the CDR3: TGTGCCAGCCGACGGACACGTTCATCTGGGGCCAACGTCCTGACTTTC. The gene calls are TRBV19 and TRBJ2-6; D may be TRBD1 (5 bases). The V end was cut by 9 bases, the J end by 1 base, with 16 bases between. This CDR3 is built from 16 residues. The germline gives CDR1 LNHDA, CDR2 SQIVND (reference sequence). The full variable domain, rest sourced from reference TRBV19 and TRBJ2-6, is DGGITQSPKYLFRKEGQNVTLSCEQNLNHDAMYWYRQDPGQGLRLIYYSQIVNDFQKGDIAEGYSVSREKKESFPLTVTSAQKNPTAFYLCASRRTRSSGANVLTFGAGSRLTVL.

In DNA form, the CDR3 reads TGTGCCAGCAGCCAGCCGGGACTTATCACAGATACGCAGTATTTT. It codes for CASSQPGLITDTQYF. V is TRBV3-1 (or the pseudogene TRBV3-2) and J is TRBJ2-3, with D maybe TRBD2 (6 bases). The CDR3 has 15 residues. Trimming took off 3 bases at V and 2 bases at J, with 12 bases between the two ends. The germline gives CDR1 LGHDT, CDR2 YNNKEL (reference sequence).

This clone was detected only once. V gene TRBV3-1 (or the pseudogene TRBV3-2) combines with J gene TRBJ2-7; 12 bases match TRBD2. The CDR3 contains 16 residues. Trimming took 1 base from V and 1 from J; bases not matched to a gene: 2. Germline-derived CDR1 and CDR2 are LGHDT and YNNKEL (reference sequence). The CDR3 nucleotides are TGTGCCAGCAGCCAAGGACTAGCGGGAGTTTCCTACGAGCAGTACTTC. This gives the protein CASSQGLAGVSYEQYF.

The rearrangement joins TRBV4-2 to TRBJ1-2, with D possibly matching TRBD1 (5 bases). The CDR3 has 14 amino acids. V lost 0 bases to trimming and J lost 6 bases, with 11 bases between them. Germline V gene sequence: CDR1 LGHNA, CDR2 YNFKEQ. The CDR3 DNA sequence: TGTGCCAGCAGCCAAGATCAGGCAGGGAATGGCTACACCTTC. It codes for CASSQDQAGNGYTF.

This chain uses TRBV9 with TRBJ2-1; 13 bases map to TRBD2. V lost 2 bases, J lost 2 bases, and 10 bases stayed unmatched. From germline, CDR1 is SGDLS and CDR2 YYNGEE. CDR3 length: 19 residues. The CDR3, as DNA: TGTGCCAGCAGCGTGGCCCTAGGACTAGCGGGAGATGCCTACAATGAGCAGTTCTTC. Translated: CASSVALGLAGDAYNEQFF.

This chain uses TRBV4-2 with TRBJ1-1, with TRBD1 as a possible D gene (5 bases). The V and J ends lost 2 bases and 1 base respectively, with 11 bases between them. Germline V gene lookup returns CDR1 LGHNA and CDR2 YNFKEQ. The CDR3 has 15 amino acids. The CDR3 bases are TGTGCCAGCAGCCAACACCAGGGCAAGAACACTGAAGCTTTCTTT. Its protein is CASSQHQGKNTEAFF.

V gene TRBV5-6 combines with J gene TRBJ1-1; TRBD1 agrees at 7 bases. The length of the CDR3 is 12 residues. The germline CDR1 and CDR2 sequences are SGHDT and YYEEEE. V lost 2 bases and J lost 9; bases outside the gene matches: 4. The DNA of the CDR3 is TGTGCCAGCAGCTTAGCGACAGGGCAAGCTTTCTTT. Amino acid sequence: CASSLATGQAFF.

J is TRBJ2-1 and V is TRBV19; 9 bases match TRBD2. The CDR3 covers 17 residues. Germline-derived CDR1 and CDR2 are LNHDA and SQIVND (reference sequence). Trimming cost V 1 base and J 5 bases; bases outside gene matches: 9. The CDR3 nucleotides read TGTGCCAGTAGTATAGTAAGGAAGGGACTAGCCCACAATGAGCAGTTCTTC. It encodes CASSIVRKGLAHNEQFF. Full variable domain (remainder filled in from reference TRBV19 and TRBJ2-1): DGGITQSPKYLFRKEGQNVTLSCEQNLNHDAMYWYRQDPGQGLRLIYYSQIVNDFQKGDIAEGYSVSREKKESFPLTVTSAQKNPTAFYLCASSIVRKGLAHNEQFFGPGTRLTVL.

The genes are TRBV24-1 and TRBJ2-4; D possibly corresponds to TRBD2 (6 bases). This CDR3 spans 18 amino acids. Germline V lookup: CDR1 KGHDR, CDR2 SFDVKD. V lost 5 bases, J lost 0 bases, and 19 bases lay in between. The CDR3 region has the DNA TGTGCCACCAGTGGTCGCCCGGAAGGAGGGTTAGCCAAAAACATTCAGTACTTC. Encoded protein: CATSGRPEGGLAKNIQYF.

In DNA, the CDR3 is TGCGCCAGCAGCCCCGGGACTAGCGGGGTTCAGCAGTTCTTC. The encoded protein is CASSPGTSGVQQFF. The chain carries TRBV5-1 and TRBJ2-1; 13 bases are shared with TRBD2. Trimming cost V 4 bases and J 11 bases; bases outside gene matches: 6. The CDR3 loop spans 14 amino acids. Germline V lookup: CDR1 SGHRS, CDR2 YFSETQ.

The CDR3 is CATKSDRGQKYF. The DNA of the CDR3 is TGTGCCACCAAATCCGACAGGGGGCAAAAGTATTTT. The chain joins TRBV6-6 to TRBJ2-3, with 10 bases identical to TRBD1. Trimming cost V 10 bases and J 13 bases; bases outside gene matches: 11. In germline, CDR1 is MNHNY, CDR2 SVGAGI (reference sequence). The CDR3 is 12 amino acids.

For the CDR3, the DNA is TGTGCCACCAGTGATTCGCGACAGGTAGATGTTTATGGGGCCAACGTCCTGACTTTC. It translates to CATSDSRQVDVYGANVLTF. The J gene is TRBJ2-6, the V gene TRBV24-1; D is possibly TRBD1 (6 bases). This CDR3 is 19 amino acids long. Germline CDR1 reads KGHDR; CDR2 reads SFDVKD. V was trimmed by 2 bases and J by 3 bases, leaving 19 bases between them.

The chain's CDR3 is CAGSPGGTGGYNSPLHF. The CDR3 bases are TGTGCCGGGTCCCCAGGCGGAACAGGGGGGTATAATTCACCCCTCCACTTT. V usage is TRBV7-9 and J usage is TRBJ1-6; 8 bases line up with TRBD1. The germline CDR1 and CDR2 sequences are SEHNR and FQNEAQ (reference sequence). The V and J ends lost 11 bases and 4 bases, in that order; junction bases with no gene match: 16. CDR3 size: 17 residues.

This clone was seen only once. The rearrangement uses TRBV19 and TRBJ2-1, with 8 positions matching TRBD1. V lost 6 bases to trimming and J lost 2 bases; unmatched junction nucleotides: 3. CDR1 is LNHDA, CDR2 SQIVND, per germline (reference sequence). CDR3 size: 14 residues. The CDR3 nucleotides are TGTGCCAGTAGCCGGACAGGGCCCTACAATGAGCAGTTCTTC. Translating it yields CASSRTGPYNEQFF.